The clone carrying this TCR beta chain showed up just a few times. As yet, its antigen is unknown. Described treatment: oral pan-JAK inhibitor, 5-10 mg twice daily. This sample was taken from a study of CD8+ T cells in alopecia areata. Whole-study results and caveats: Tofacitinib significantly brought down scalp clonality and expanded CD8+ clones among top 100.

Reverse transcription of extracted RNA yielded cDNA, which provided the sequencing template. The method was immunoSEQ multiplex PCR; TCRdb's version includes in-frame clones alone and lacks a portion of them. In the table there are 150,000 to 200,000 clones, 50% to 70% of which are singletons. Germline loops: CDR1 SQVTM, CDR2 ANQGSEA. CDR3 size: 13 residues. Trimming at V came to 3 bases and at J to 5 bases, leaving 5 bases not matched to a gene. The rearrangement uses TRBV29-1 and TRBJ2-3; the match to TRBD2 covers 7 bases. Source: CD4+ T cells sorted from blood, taken at approximately week 49, from a patient treated with tofacitinib. The sequence came from a human donor with alopecia areata. The CDR3 bases are TGCAGCGTTGATATGTCTAGCGGAGATACGCAGTATTTT. Translated, it gives CSVDMSSGDTQYF.